These 11 T cell receptor beta chains share one sample of origin, sequenced in a study of cytomegalovirus exposure and HLA in healthy donors. This table comes from immunoSEQ multiplex PCR, and its TCRdb copy is limited to in-frame clones, with some not included. This table holds some 64,000 clones, 95% to 97% found once. Sequenced: PBMCs. The receptors were gathered from a woman between 18 and 30 years old in good health and CMV-seronegative.

The chain couples TRBV27 to TRBJ2-3; D possibly corresponds to TRBD1 (6 bases). This CDR3 has 15 residues. Deletions cut 2 bases from V and 4 bases from J, with 13 bases between. Germline V gives CDR1 MNHEY, CDR2 SMNVEV (reference sequence). The CDR3 here is CASSLGAGVPDTQYF. The CDR3 bases are TGTGCCAGCAGTTTAGGGGCAGGGGTGCCAGATACGCAGTATTTT.

The chain recombines TRBV4-1 with TRBJ1-5, with a weak D call TRBD1 (5 bases). The CDR3 is 15 residues long. Deletions cut 1 base from V and 0 bases from J, with 7 bases between. Germline CDR1 is MGHRA and CDR2 is YSYEKL. This CDR3 reads CASSQVGLSNQPQHF. Here the CDR3 DNA reads TGCGCCAGCAGCCAAGTGGGGCTTAGCAATCAGCCCCAGCATTTT.

The chain joins TRBV27 to TRBJ1-2, with D possibly being TRBD1 (6 bases). V was cut by 5 bases and J by 4 bases, with 20 bases left in between. The CDR3 length is 16 residues. Germline V gene data show CDR1 as MNHEY and CDR2 as SMNVEV (reference sequence). CDR3 loop: CASSPGQFLYSYGYTF. Here the CDR3 DNA reads TGTGCCAGCAGTCCCGGACAGTTTTTGTACAGCTATGGCTACACCTTC.

V and J are TRBV14 and TRBJ1-2, with D possibly TRBD1 on 5 matching bases. There are 14 residues in the CDR3. Germline lookup yields CDR1 SGHDN and CDR2 FVKESK. V was cut by 1 base and J by 4 bases, with 10 bases left in between. The CDR3 sequence is CASSQGVTAYGYTF. DNA for the CDR3: TGTGCCAGCAGCCAAGGGGTGACAGCCTATGGCTACACCTTC.

This chain uses TRBV2 with TRBJ2-7, with D possibly being TRBD1 (5 bases). The germline V and J ends were trimmed by 8 bases and 2 bases, with 22 bases remaining between them. CDR1 and CDR2 (germline): SNHLY, FYNNEI. The CDR3 is 16 residues long. The CDR3 loop is CASRQGPWPGAYEQYF. The DNA of the CDR3 is TGTGCCAGCCGCCAGGGTCCCTGGCCTGGCGCCTACGAGCAGTACTTC.

The CDR3 nucleotides are TGTGCCAGTAGGCCCGACAGGGGGCGAGCCGGGTGGGAGACCCAGTACTTC. This codes for CASRPDRGRAGWETQYF. The chain employs TRBV19 and TRBJ2-5, with TRBD1 matching over 10 bases. CDR1 LNHDA and CDR2 SQIVND come from the germline V gene (reference sequence). The junction had 15 bases not matched to a gene; V was cut back by 6 bases and J by 5 bases. This CDR3 region has 17 residues.

V gene TRBV6-5 combines with J gene TRBJ2-3; weak D call: TRBD1 (6 bases). V gave up 6 bases and J gave up 3 bases, with 13 bases separating them. CDR1 is MNHEY and CDR2 is SVGAGI in the germline V gene. The CDR3 spans 14 residues. The CDR3 sequence: CASSLRGQTDTQYF. The CDR3 bases are TGTGCCAGCAGCCTCAGGGGTCAAACAGATACGCAGTATTTT.

This chain connects TRBV5-8 to TRBJ1-2, with a tentative D call TRBD1 (6 bases). Trimming removed 4 bases at V and 7 bases at J, with 23 bases between. This CDR3 has 16 amino acids. Germline values: CDR1 SGHTS, CDR2 YDEGEE. The CDR3 region is CASSPPLPGIQGGYTF. DNA of the CDR3: TGTGCCAGCAGCCCCCCGCTGCCAGGGATACAGGGTGGCTACACCTTC.

The chain combines TRBV10-3 with TRBJ1-5; no clear D. The CDR3 length is 15 residues. The V gene's germline CDR1 is ENHRY and CDR2 SYGVKD. V was cut by 8 bases and J by 5 bases, with 19 bases left in between. CDR3 protein: CAIWPQQVGYQPQHF. CDR3 DNA sequence: TGTGCCATCTGGCCCCAGCAGGTTGGGTATCAGCCCCAGCATTTT.

This clone is a singleton in its sample. The rearrangement joins TRBV6-5 to TRBJ2-2, with a possible D match to TRBD1 (6 bases). V lost 10 bases and J lost 3, with 9 bases in between. Germline V gives CDR1 MNHEY, CDR2 SVGAGI. The CDR3 sequence is 12 residues long. CDR3 amino acids: CATHRDTGELFF. The CDR3 DNA reads as TGTGCCACCCACAGGGACACCGGGGAGCTGTTTTTT.

This chain's CDR3 is CASGGGITYEQYF. Here the CDR3 DNA reads TGTGCCAGCGGGGGGGGAATCACCTACGAGCAGTACTTC. The chain uses TRBV11-2 and TRBJ2-7; 7 positions agree with TRBD2. The germline V gene encodes CDR1 SGHAT and CDR2 FQNNGV. This CDR3 region has 13 residues. Unmatched junction bases numbered 6, after V lost 8 bases and J lost 2 bases.